The 27 T cell receptor beta chains reported below all come from one sample, sequenced in a study of OX40 agonist ivuxolimab in advanced cancers. Measured with immunoSEQ multiplex PCR; TCRdb has only the in-frame clones, and not every one. In the table there are fewer than 50,000 clones, 80% to 90% of which are singletons. Here the sequenced sample was CD4+ or CD8+ T cells sorted from blood, taken in a trial of the OX40 agonist ivuxolimab. All receptors derive from an adult with an advanced solid tumor such as melanoma, head and neck, liver or kidney cancer.

The table lists this clone with a count of one. In DNA, the CDR3 is TGTGCCAGCAGGGAACCGGGAGAGAATGAGCAGTTCTTC. As protein: CASREPGENEQFF. The V call is TRBV7-8, the J call TRBJ2-1, with D possibly matching TRBD2 (6 bases). Germline V gene lookup returns CDR1 SGHVS and CDR2 FQNEAQ. Trimming took off 6 bases at V and 7 bases at J, with 13 bases between the two ends. The CDR3 has 13 amino acids.

V and J are TRBV7-8 and TRBJ2-5; D unresolved. This CDR3 contains 14 residues. Trimming stripped 5 bases from V and 1 base from J, with 11 bases between. Per the germline V gene, CDR1 is SGHVS and CDR2 is FQNEAQ. For the CDR3, the DNA is TGTGCCAGCAGCCCGGGCGTGGGCCAAGAGACCCAGTACTTC. Its protein product is CASSPGVGQETQYF.

The rearrangement uses TRBV27 and TRBJ2-1; 9 bases fit TRBD1. Trimming removed 1 base from V and 7 bases from J; junction bases left unmatched: 8. The V gene's germline CDR1 is MNHEY and CDR2 SMNVEV (reference sequence). CDR3 length: 16 residues. As DNA, the CDR3 is TGTGCCAGCAGTTTATACCTCGGGACAGGGAGGAATGAGCAGTTCTTC. Translation: CASSLYLGTGRNEQFF.

The chain joins TRBV7-8 to TRBJ2-1; 8 bases align to TRBD2. The CDR3 is 16 amino acids. CDR1 SGHVS and CDR2 FQNEAQ come from the germline V gene. V trimming: 5 bases; J trimming: 7 bases; junction bases outside the gene matches: 13. For the CDR3, the DNA is TGTGCCAGCAGCCTTCTCCTGGGACTAGGAATGAATGAGCAGTTCTTC. This codes for CASSLLLGLGMNEQFF.

The chain employs TRBV6-5 and TRBJ2-7; 9 positions match TRBD2. This CDR3 is 14 amino acids long. With V trimmed by 2 bases and J by 3 bases, 2 bases remained unmatched. In germline, CDR1 is MNHEY, CDR2 SVGAGI. CDR3 coding DNA: TGTGCCAGCAGTTACGGCGGGAGGGGCTACGAGCAGTACTTC. Protein: CASSYGGRGYEQYF.

The rearrangement uses TRBV27 and TRBJ1-4; D perhaps matches TRBD1 (5 bases). The CDR3 contains 15 residues. Germline CDR1 is MNHEY and CDR2 is SMNVEV (reference sequence). The germline V and J ends were trimmed by 8 bases and 4 bases, with 17 bases remaining between them. In nucleotides, the CDR3 is TGTGCCAGCGCTACCCGGGGACGACTTAATGAAAAACTGTTTTTT. Its translation: CASATRGRLNEKLFF.

The V call is TRBV6-6, the J call TRBJ2-7; D gene ambiguous. Germline CDR1 and CDR2: MNHNY and SVGAGI (reference sequence). The CDR3 spans 12 residues. V shed 0 bases and J shed 4 bases, with 4 bases lying between them. The CDR3 region is CASSYSSYEQYF. CDR3 in DNA: TGTGCCAGCAGTTACTCCTCGTACGAGCAGTACTTC.

The DNA of the CDR3 is TGCGCCAGCAGCCTAACCAGCGGGAGGAACACTGAAGCTTTCTTT. Its protein is CASSLTSGRNTEAFF. The rearrangement links TRBV4-1 to TRBJ1-1; D ambiguous. Trimming stripped 4 bases from V and 1 base from J, with 13 bases between. From germline, CDR1 is MGHRA and CDR2 YSYEKL. The CDR3 totals 15 residues.

The J gene is TRBJ2-7, the V gene TRBV4-1, with 9 positions matching TRBD1. CDR3 length: 14 residues. Germline V gives CDR1 MGHRA, CDR2 YSYEKL. Germline trimming cut 2 bases from V and 3 bases from J; bases unmatched to any gene: 2. The CDR3 region has the DNA TGCGCCAGCAGCCAACGGGACAGGGACTACGAGCAGTACTTC. Protein product: CASSQRDRDYEQYF.

J is TRBJ2-7 and V is TRBV21-1; the DNA was not used to check the table's D call, TRBD2. TRBV21-1 counts as a pseudogene. The CDR3 has 16 amino acids. The CDR3 DNA reads TGTGCCACCACAAAGGAGGGACTAGCGGGAGCGTACGAGCAGTACTTC. Its protein is CATTKEGLAGAYEQYF.

This clone appeared once. The V and J genes are TRBV7-8 and TRBJ2-1, with 9 bases that match TRBD1. J lost 4 bases, V lost 5 bases, and 6 bases had no gene match. CDR1 and CDR2 from the germline V gene are SGHVS and FQNEAQ. The CDR3 loop spans 15 amino acids. CDR3 residues: CASSEPDRGYNEQFF. CDR3 DNA sequence: TGTGCCAGCAGCGAACCTGACAGGGGGTACAATGAGCAGTTCTTC.

The V call is TRBV9, the J call TRBJ2-5, with 9 nucleotides matching TRBD2. Germline-derived CDR1 and CDR2 are SGDLS and YYNGEE. The length of the CDR3 is 15 residues. Trimming took 0 bases from V and 11 from J; bases not matched to a gene: 11. The CDR3 spells CASSVGSSGAREQYF. The CDR3 region has the DNA TGTGCCAGCAGCGTAGGGTCTAGCGGGGCCAGGGAGCAGTACTTC.

J is TRBJ1-4 and V is TRBV27; D might be TRBD1 (6 bases). CDR3 length: 16 amino acids. Trimming removed 5 bases at V and 8 bases at J, with 21 bases between. Germline V gene lookup returns CDR1 MNHEY and CDR2 SMNVEV (reference sequence). The DNA for the CDR3 is TGTGCCAGCAGTCCGACCCCGTTGGGGGCTAGCGAAAAACTGTTTTTT. Translating gives CASSPTPLGASEKLFF. The variable domain in full, with the rest retrieved from reference TRBV27 and TRBJ1-4, is EAQVTQNPRYLITVTGKKLTVTCSQNMNHEYMSWYRQDPGLGLRQIYYSMNVEVTDKGDVPEGYKVSRKEKRNFPLILESPSPNQTSLYFCASSPTPLGASEKLFFGSGTQLSVL.

This clone was recorded only once. The chain uses TRBV5-5 and TRBJ2-6; D may be TRBD1 (6 bases). V lost 3 bases to trimming and J lost 0 bases, with 7 bases between them. This CDR3 is built from 15 residues. CDR1 is SGHKS and CDR2 is YYEKEE in the germline V gene (reference sequence). The CDR3 here is CASSWTVSGANVLTF. DNA for the CDR3: TGTGCCAGCAGCTGGACAGTCTCTGGGGCCAACGTCCTGACTTTC.

V gene TRBV4-1 combines with J gene TRBJ1-1, with D possibly TRBD1 on 5 matching bases. The V and J ends lost 0 bases and 10 bases respectively, with 15 bases between them. In germline, CDR1 is MGHRA, CDR2 YSYEKL. The CDR3 totals 14 residues. The chain's CDR3 is CASSQDGAGRGAFF. The CDR3 DNA reads TGCGCCAGCAGCCAAGATGGGGCAGGGCGAGGAGCTTTCTTT.

This chain uses TRBV2 with TRBJ1-2; a possible D gene is TRBD1 (5 bases). The germline V and J ends were trimmed by 11 bases and 3 bases, with 22 bases remaining between them. The CDR3 loop spans 15 amino acids. Per the germline V gene, CDR1 is SNHLY and CDR2 is FYNNEI. CDR3 coding DNA: TGTGCCCCCGGGAGGGGCCGGGGGGTATACTATGGCTACACCTTC. Its protein product is CAPGRGRGVYYGYTF.

This sequence joins TRBV7-2 and TRBJ2-7; 7 bases are shared with TRBD2. In germline, CDR1 is SGHTA, CDR2 FQGNSA. V was pared by 5 bases and J by 6 bases, with 16 bases of the junction left unmatched. The CDR3 is 16 amino acids. The CDR3 spells CASSPRTRTYVGEQYF. The CDR3 bases are TGTGCCAGCAGCCCAAGGACTAGGACGTATGTTGGCGAGCAGTACTTC.

The V gene is TRBV11-2, the J gene TRBJ2-3; 12 positions agree with TRBD2. The ends lost 5 bases at V and 6 bases at J; junction bases unmatched: 3. Germline-derived CDR1 and CDR2 are SGHAT and FQNNGV. This CDR3 has 14 amino acids. CDR3 residues: CASSTSGRWDTQYF. As DNA, the CDR3 is TGTGCCAGCAGCACTAGCGGGAGGTGGGATACGCAGTATTTT.

Only a few counts were recorded for this clone. The J gene is TRBJ1-5, the V gene TRBV4-2; no firm D call. Germline V gives CDR1 LGHNA, CDR2 YNFKEQ. The CDR3 is 14 amino acids. V was shortened by 1 base and J by 7 bases, with 11 bases between the two germline ends. The CDR3, as DNA: TGTGCCAGCAGCCAAGCTAGATCGGGACAGCCCCAGCATTTT. This gives the protein CASSQARSGQPQHF.

The chain has TRBV27 and TRBJ1-2; no clear D. The CDR3 is 14 residues long. Germline values: CDR1 MNHEY, CDR2 SMNVEV (reference sequence). Trimming left V 6 bases short and J 5 bases short, with 16 bases between. CDR3 loop: CASSRVGQTYGYTF. CDR3 sequence (DNA): TGTGCCAGCAGCCGTGTAGGGCAAACTTATGGCTACACCTTC.

The CDR3 is CASSSTQDRGVDEQYF. DNA of the CDR3: TGTGCCAGCAGCTCTACCCAAGACAGGGGCGTCGACGAGCAGTACTTC. The rearrangement links TRBV13 to TRBJ2-7; TRBD1 agrees at 8 bases. The CDR3 spans 16 residues. Germline V gene sequence: CDR1 PRHDT, CDR2 FYEKMQ (reference sequence). Unmatched junction bases numbered 13, after V lost 4 bases and J lost 5 bases.

This clone was recorded a few times. The V gene is TRBV7-9, the J gene TRBJ1-1; the D gene is possibly TRBD1 (6 bases). V was trimmed by 5 bases and J by 11 bases, leaving 12 bases between them. This CDR3 spans 11 amino acids. Germline CDR1 is SEHNR and CDR2 is FQNEAQ (reference sequence). Here the CDR3 DNA reads TGTGCCAGCAGCGACAGGTTGGGGGCTTTCTTT. This codes for CASSDRLGAFF.

The CDR3 coding sequence is TGTGCCATGGGCCGCACAGATACGCAGTATTTT. Amino acids: CAMGRTDTQYF. The V gene is TRBV30, the J gene TRBJ2-3; unclear D gene. Germline V gene sequence: CDR1 GTSNPN, CDR2 SVGIG (reference sequence). The V and J ends lost 8 bases and 1 base respectively, with 7 bases between them. CDR3 length: 11 amino acids.

The chain uses TRBV27 and TRBJ2-7; 8 nucleotides line up with TRBD2. This CDR3 contains 15 residues. Losses at the gene ends were 5 bases for V and 0 bases for J; bases not matched to a gene: 6. Germline CDR1 is MNHEY and CDR2 is SMNVEV (reference sequence). The CDR3 DNA is TGTGCCAGCAGTCCCGGACTAGCTAACTCCTACGAGCAGTACTTC. Translation: CASSPGLANSYEQYF.

The table lists this clone with a few counts. The V and J genes are TRBV5-1 and TRBJ2-7; D tentatively reads TRBD1 or TRBD2 (7 bases each). The CDR3 loop spans 14 amino acids. The germline V and J ends were trimmed by 4 bases and 4 bases, with 15 bases remaining between them. Per the germline V gene, CDR1 is SGHRS and CDR2 is YFSETQ. CDR3 protein: CASSPGEGAYEQYF. CDR3 coding DNA: TGCGCCAGCAGCCCCGGGGAGGGGGCATACGAGCAGTACTTC.

The chain employs TRBV6-6 and TRBJ2-7; TRBD2 aligns across 9 bases. CDR3 size: 14 residues. The V gene's germline CDR1 is MNHNY and CDR2 SVGAGI (reference sequence). Trimming at V came to 6 bases and at J to 7 bases, leaving 10 bases not matched to a gene. In DNA form, the CDR3 reads TGTGCCAGCAGCCCTAGCGGGGACATGGGTGAGCAGTACTTC. This translates into CASSPSGDMGEQYF.

The chain couples TRBV7-2 to TRBJ2-3; a weak D match, TRBD2 (6 bases). The CDR3 has 17 residues. Germline V CDR1 and CDR2: SGHTA, FQGNSA. Trimming took off 4 bases at V and 0 bases at J, with 17 bases between the two ends. The CDR3 loop is CASSWTPAGTSTDTQYF. In DNA, the CDR3 is TGTGCCAGCAGCTGGACGCCTGCCGGGACTAGCACAGATACGCAGTATTTT.